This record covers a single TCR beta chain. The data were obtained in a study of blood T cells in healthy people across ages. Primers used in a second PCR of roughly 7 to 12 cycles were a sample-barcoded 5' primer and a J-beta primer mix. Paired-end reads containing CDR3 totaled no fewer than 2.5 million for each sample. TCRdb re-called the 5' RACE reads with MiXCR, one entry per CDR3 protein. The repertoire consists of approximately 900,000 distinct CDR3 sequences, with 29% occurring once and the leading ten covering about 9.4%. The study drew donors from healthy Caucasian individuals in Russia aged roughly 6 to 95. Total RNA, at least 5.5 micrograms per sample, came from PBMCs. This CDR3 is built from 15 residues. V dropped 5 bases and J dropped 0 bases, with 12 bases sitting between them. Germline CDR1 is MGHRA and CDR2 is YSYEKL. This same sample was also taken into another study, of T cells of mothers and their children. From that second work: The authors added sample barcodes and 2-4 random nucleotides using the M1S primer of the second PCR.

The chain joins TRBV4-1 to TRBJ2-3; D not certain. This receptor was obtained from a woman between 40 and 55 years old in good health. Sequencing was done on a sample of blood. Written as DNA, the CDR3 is TGCGCCAGCAGCTCGCGGCAGTCTAGCACAGATACGCAGTATTTT. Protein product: CASSSRQSSTDTQYF.